This TCR beta chain emerged from a study of T cell repertoires in cytomegalovirus infection (dated by TCRdb to 2018 to 2020). As for the study more broadly: Because public TCR beta signatures pointed to carriage of CMV infection together with the matching HLA type, the HLA type of each donor mattered for the analysis.

The table lists this clonotype with a few counts. Its antigen is not yet known. Per-base quality was not reported, and no clone a single base away is much larger than it. Sequencer: Illumina HiSeq 1500. The public reads were run again by TCRdb, first through fastp at Q25 and then through MiXCR, and only productive beta chains were kept. For every CDR3 protein sequence, its rows merge into one entry that carries the most common genes and DNA. A total of around 290,000 distinct CDR3 sequences appear in this sample, roughly a quarter of them only once. The leading ten clones occupy approximately 15% of the sample. In the germline V gene, CDR1 corresponds to SGHDN and CDR2 to FVKESK. V is pared back by 1 base and J by 3 bases, with 19 bases lying between the germline termini. Inclusive of the bounding cysteine and phenylalanine, the CDR3 is 17 residues long. Here the CDR3 DNA is all that survives: 51 bases in frame from base 1.

Overall study outcomes, separate from this receptor: In the ex vivo response, HLA-C-restricted CMV-specific TCR beta clonotypes were dominant, and in two of eight donors the single most frequent clonotype came from this HLA-C-restricted group. Carriers of CMV infection plus the relevant HLA type were discriminated by the cumulative frequency of public TCR beta family members in the study cohort and in an independent approximately 350-donor cohort.

The source material was PBMCs. This TCR was sampled from a human donor in good health (CMV status not recorded). Some clones in this sample may be carry-over from other donors' samples. The chain is made from TRBV14 and TRBJ2-7, with no D gene named confidently. Here is the DNA: TGTGCCAGCAGCCAAGGATTATACCACCCAAATTACTACGAGCAGTACTTC. This is translated as CASSQGLYHPNYYEQYF.